The clone carrying this T cell receptor beta chain was seen repeatedly, ten times or more. Its antigen is not identified. This sample was taken from a study of neurological immune-mediated disorders. Whole-study findings and limits: Across subjects, no CDR3 amino acid sequence appeared in expanded clones of more than one subject, a finding that suggested private repertoires in all groups.

Synthesis of cDNA was accomplished via 5'RACE employing 10-nucleotide random UMIs. TCRdb itself ran the 5' RACE reads through MiXCR, one entry per CDR3 protein. The sample records 75,000 to 95,000 distinct CDR3 sequences, more than 15% being singletons. Sequencing used PBMCs. This receptor was identified in a woman between 40 and 55 years old in good health.

The CDR3 bases are TGTGCCAGCACGAGAGCAGGGACTGGAAACACCATATATTTT. Translating gives CASTRAGTGNTIYF. The chain uses TRBV6-2 or TRBV6-3 and TRBJ1-3, with a possible D match to TRBD1 (5 bases). The CDR3 covers 14 residues. Germline values: CDR1 MNHEY, CDR2 SVGEGT. Trimming took 7 bases from V and 2 from J, leaving 12 bases between them.